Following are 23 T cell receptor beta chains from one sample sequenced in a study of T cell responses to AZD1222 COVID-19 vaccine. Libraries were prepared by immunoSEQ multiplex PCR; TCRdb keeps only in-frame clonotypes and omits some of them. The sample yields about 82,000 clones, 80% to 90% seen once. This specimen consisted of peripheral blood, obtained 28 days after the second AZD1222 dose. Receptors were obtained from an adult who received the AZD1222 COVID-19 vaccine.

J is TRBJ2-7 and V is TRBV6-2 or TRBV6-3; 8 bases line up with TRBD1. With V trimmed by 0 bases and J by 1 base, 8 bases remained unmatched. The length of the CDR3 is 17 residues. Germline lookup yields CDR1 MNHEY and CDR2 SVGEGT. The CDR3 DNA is TGTGCCAGCAGTTACTCGAGGGGCAGGGGGCTTTCCTACGAGCAGTACGTC. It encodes CASSYSRGRGLSYEQYV.

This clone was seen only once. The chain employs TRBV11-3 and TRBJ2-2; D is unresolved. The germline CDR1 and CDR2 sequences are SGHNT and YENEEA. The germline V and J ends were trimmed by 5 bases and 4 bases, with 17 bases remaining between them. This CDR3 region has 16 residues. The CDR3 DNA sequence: TGTGCCAGCAGCCATTCCAGTGGTTTTTTCACCGGGGAGCTGTTTTTT. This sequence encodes CASSHSSGFFTGELFF.

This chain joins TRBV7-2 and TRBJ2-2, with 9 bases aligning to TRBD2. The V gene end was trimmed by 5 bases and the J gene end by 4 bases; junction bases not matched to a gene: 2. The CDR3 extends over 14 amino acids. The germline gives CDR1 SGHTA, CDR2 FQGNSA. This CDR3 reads CASSRGGATGELFF. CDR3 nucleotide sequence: TGTGCCAGCAGCCGCGGGGGGGCCACCGGGGAGCTGTTTTTT.

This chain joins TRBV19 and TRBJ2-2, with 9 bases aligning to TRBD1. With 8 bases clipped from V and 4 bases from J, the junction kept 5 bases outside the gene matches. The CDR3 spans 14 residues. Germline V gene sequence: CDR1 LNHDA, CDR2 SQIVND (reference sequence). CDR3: CASSDRGGTGELFF. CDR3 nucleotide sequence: TGTGCCAGTTCGGACAGGGGAGGCACCGGGGAGCTGTTTTTT.

CDR3 sequence (DNA): TGCGCCAGCAGCCAAGATCACAGCTCTAACTATGGCTACACCTTC. Amino acids: CASSQDHSSNYGYTF. The chain has TRBV4-3 and TRBJ1-2; D unresolved. V lost 0 bases and J 0 bases, leaving 8 bases between the germline ends. CDR3 length: 15 amino acids. The germline V gene encodes CDR1 LGHNA and CDR2 YSLEER.

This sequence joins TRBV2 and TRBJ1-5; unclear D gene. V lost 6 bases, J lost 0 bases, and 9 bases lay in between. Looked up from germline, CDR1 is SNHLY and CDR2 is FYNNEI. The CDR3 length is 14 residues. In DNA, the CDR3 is TGTGCCAGCAGGGGCAGCTATAGCAATCAGCCCCAGCATTTT. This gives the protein CASRGSYSNQPQHF.

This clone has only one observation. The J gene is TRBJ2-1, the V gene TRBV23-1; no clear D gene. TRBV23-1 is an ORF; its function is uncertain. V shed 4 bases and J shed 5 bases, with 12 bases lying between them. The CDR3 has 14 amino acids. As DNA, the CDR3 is TGCGCCAGCAGTCGGCGGAGATGGCACAATGAGCAGTTCTTC. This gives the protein CASSRRRWHNEQFF.

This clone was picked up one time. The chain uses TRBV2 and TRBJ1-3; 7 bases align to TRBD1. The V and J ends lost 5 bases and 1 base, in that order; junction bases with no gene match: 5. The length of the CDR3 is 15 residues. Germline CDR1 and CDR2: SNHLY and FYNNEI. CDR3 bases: TGTGCCAGCAGTATCGACAGGGCTTCTGGAAACACCATATATTTT. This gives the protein CASSIDRASGNTIYF.

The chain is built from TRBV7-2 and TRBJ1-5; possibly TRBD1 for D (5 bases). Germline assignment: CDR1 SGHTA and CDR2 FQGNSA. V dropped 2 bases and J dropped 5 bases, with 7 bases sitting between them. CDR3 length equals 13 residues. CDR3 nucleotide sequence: TGTGCCAGCAGCTTATTCAGGGATCAGCCCCAGCATTTT. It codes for CASSLFRDQPQHF.

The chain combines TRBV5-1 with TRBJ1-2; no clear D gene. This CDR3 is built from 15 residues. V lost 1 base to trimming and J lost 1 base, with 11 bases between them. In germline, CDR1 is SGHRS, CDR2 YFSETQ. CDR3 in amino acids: CASSLRSSLNYGYTF. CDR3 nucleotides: TGCGCCAGCAGCTTGAGGTCTTCCCTTAACTATGGCTACACCTTC.

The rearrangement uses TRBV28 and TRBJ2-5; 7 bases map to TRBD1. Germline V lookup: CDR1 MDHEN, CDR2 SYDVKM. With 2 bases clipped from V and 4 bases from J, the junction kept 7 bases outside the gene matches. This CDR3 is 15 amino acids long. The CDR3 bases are TGTGCCAGCAGTTTACAACAGGGGCGGCGAGAGACCCAGTACTTC. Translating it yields CASSLQQGRRETQYF.

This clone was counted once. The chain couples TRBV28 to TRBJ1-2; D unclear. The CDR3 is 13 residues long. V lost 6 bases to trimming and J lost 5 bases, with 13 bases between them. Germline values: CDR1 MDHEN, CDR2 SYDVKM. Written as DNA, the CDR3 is TGTGCCAGCAGCAAAGTAGCGGTATATGGCTACACCTTC. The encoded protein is CASSKVAVYGYTF.

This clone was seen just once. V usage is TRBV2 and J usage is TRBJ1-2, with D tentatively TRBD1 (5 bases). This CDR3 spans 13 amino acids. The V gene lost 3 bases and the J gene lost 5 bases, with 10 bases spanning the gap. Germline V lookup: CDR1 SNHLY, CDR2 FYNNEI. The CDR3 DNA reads TGTGCCAGCAGTGACTTGGGGACTTATGGCTACACCTTC. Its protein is CASSDLGTYGYTF.

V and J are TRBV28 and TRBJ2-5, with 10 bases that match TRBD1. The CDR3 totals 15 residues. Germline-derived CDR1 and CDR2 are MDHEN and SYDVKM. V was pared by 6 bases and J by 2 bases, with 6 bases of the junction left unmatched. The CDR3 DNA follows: TGTGCCAGCAGCTCCCCGGGACAGGGGCAAGAGACCCAGTACTTC. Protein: CASSSPGQGQETQYF.

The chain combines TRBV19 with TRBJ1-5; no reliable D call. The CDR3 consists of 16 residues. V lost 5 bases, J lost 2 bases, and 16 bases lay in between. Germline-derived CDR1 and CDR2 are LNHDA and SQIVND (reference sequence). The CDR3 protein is CASSLEGGWGNQPQHF. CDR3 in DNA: TGTGCCAGTAGTCTGGAAGGCGGGTGGGGCAATCAGCCCCAGCATTTT.

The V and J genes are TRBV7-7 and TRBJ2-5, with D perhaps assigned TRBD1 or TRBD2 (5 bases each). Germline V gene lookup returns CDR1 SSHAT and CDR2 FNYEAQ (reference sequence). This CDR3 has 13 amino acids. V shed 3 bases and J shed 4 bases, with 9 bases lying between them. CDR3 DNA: TGTGCCAGCAGCTTCAATGGGGGAGAGACCCAGTACTTC. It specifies CASSFNGGETQYF.

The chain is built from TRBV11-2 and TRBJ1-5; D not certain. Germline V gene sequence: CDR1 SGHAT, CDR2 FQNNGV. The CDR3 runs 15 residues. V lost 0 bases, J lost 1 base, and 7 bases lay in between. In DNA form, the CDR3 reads TGTGCCAGCAGCTTAGAGGGTGGAAGCAATCAGCCCCAGCATTTT. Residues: CASSLEGGSNQPQHF. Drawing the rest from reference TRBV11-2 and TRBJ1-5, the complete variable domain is EAGVAQSPRYKIIEKRQSVAFWCNPISGHATLYWYQQILGQGPKLLIQFQNNGVVDDSQLPKDRFSAERLKGVDSTLKIQPAKLEDSAVYLCASSLEGGSNQPQHFGDGTRLSIL.

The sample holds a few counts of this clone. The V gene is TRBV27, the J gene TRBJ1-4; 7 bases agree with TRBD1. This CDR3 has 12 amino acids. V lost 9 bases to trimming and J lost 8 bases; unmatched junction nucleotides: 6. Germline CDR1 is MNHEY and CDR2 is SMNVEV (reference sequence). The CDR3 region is CASSGGREKLFF. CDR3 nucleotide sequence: TGTGCCAGTTCAGGGGGAAGGGAAAAACTGTTTTTT.

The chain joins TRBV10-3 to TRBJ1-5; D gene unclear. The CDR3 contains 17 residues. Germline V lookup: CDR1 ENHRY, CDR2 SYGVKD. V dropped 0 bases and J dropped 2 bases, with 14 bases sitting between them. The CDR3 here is CAISESRTGGRNQPQHF. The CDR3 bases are TGTGCCATCAGTGAGTCTCGTACGGGTGGACGCAATCAGCCCCAGCATTTT.

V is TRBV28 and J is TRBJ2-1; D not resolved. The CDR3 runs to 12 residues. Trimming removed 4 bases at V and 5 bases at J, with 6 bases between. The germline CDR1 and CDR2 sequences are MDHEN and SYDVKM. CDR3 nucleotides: TGTGCCAGCAGTTCCGTGGACAATGAGCAGTTCTTC. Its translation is CASSSVDNEQFF.

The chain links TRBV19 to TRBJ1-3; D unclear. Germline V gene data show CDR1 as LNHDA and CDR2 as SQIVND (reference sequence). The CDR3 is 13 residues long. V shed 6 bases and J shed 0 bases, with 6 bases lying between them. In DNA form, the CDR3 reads TGTGCCAGTAGGGTTAGCTCTGGAAACACCATATATTTT. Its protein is CASRVSSGNTIYF. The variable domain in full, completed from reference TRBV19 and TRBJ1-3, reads DGGITQSPKYLFRKEGQNVTLSCEQNLNHDAMYWYRQDPGQGLRLIYYSQIVNDFQKGDIAEGYSVSREKKESFPLTVTSAQKNPTAFYLCASRVSSGNTIYFGEGSWLTVV.

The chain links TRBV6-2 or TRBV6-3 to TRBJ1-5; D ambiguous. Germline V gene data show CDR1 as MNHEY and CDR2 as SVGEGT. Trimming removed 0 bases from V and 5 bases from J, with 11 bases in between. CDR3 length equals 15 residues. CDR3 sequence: CASSYSRLTDQPQHF. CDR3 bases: TGTGCCAGCAGTTACTCGCGTTTAACCGATCAGCCCCAGCATTTT.

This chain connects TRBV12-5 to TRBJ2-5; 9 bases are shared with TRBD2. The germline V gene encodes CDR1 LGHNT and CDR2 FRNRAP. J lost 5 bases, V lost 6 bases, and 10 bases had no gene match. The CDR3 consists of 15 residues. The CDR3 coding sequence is TGTGCTAGTGGCCCCGGCGGGAGGGCCGCGGAGACCCAGTACTTC. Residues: CASGPGGRAAETQYF.